The T cell receptor (beta chain) described here comes from a study of T-cell reconstitution after alpha-beta-depleted transplantation in children. As it was prepared, the TCRbeta library received unique molecular identifiers. TCRdb ran MiXCR on the PCR reads and lists one entry per CDR3 protein. The sample lists roughly 490,000 distinct CDR3 sequences, around 10% seen once, with 13% to 15% in the top ten. On this clonotype itself: Its antigen is unknown.

Study results and limitations: After one year, T-cell counts and TCRbeta diversity mostly came from new T cells. Several hundred graft clones that had expanded were reportedly the source of alpha-beta T cells about two months after transplant. TCRbeta diversity was high at day 60 in some patients (a result of surviving recipient T cells and thymic progenitors).

The V and J ends lost 4 bases and 0 bases respectively, with 12 bases between them. Germline V lookup: CDR1 SGHRS, CDR2 YFSETQ. The CDR3 runs to 15 residues. The V and J genes are TRBV5-1 and TRBJ2-3; D remains ambiguous. This receptor was obtained from a female patient aged 2-9 years who had a stem cell transplant for aplastic anemia, so the T cells may come from the graft donor. The sample consisted of PBMCs, mostly from graft donor cells, taken 180 days after TCRalphabeta/CD19-depleted stem cell transplant. CDR3 residues: CASSVSKVSTDTQYF. The CDR3 DNA is TGCGCCAGCAGCGTATCAAAAGTGAGCACAGATACGCAGTATTTT.